This entry lists 3 T cell receptor beta chains sequenced from one sample in a study of blood T cells in healthy people across ages. Through a sample-barcoded 5' primer and a J-beta primer mix, a second PCR was run for roughly 6 to 12 cycles. TCRdb passed the 5' RACE reads through MiXCR, listing each CDR3 protein once. Of 700,000 to 900,000 distinct CDR3 sequences listed, about a quarter are singletons. This same sample was also taken into another study, of T cells of mothers and their children.

Sequenced sample: blood. The source is a boy between 10 and 17 years old in good health.

This clonotype was counted only a few times. The V gene is TRBV12-3 or TRBV12-4, the J gene TRBJ2-4; D perhaps matches TRBD2 (6 bases). This CDR3 has 11 amino acids. With 10 bases removed from V and 6 bases from J, the gap between germline ends came to 10 bases. The CDR3 here is CAIGGSNIQYF. Here the CDR3 DNA reads TGTGCCATCGGGGGTTCAAACATTCAGTACTTC.

This clonotype was counted ten times or more. One end of the junction does not line up with germline, which may come from a read error. This sequence joins TRBV7-9 and TRBJ2-5, with 7 bases matching TRBD1. The CDR3 covers 14 residues. The germline CDR1 and CDR2 sequences are SEHNR and FQNEAQ (reference sequence). The chain's CDR3 is CASSLDRRQETQYF. The CDR3 DNA reads TGCGCCAGCAGCTTGGACAGGCGCCAAGAGACCCAGTACTTC. The full variable domain, its missing parts supplied by reference TRBV7-9 and TRBJ2-5, is DTGVSQNPRHKITKRGQNVTFRCDPISEHNRLYWYRQTLGQGPEFLTYFQNEAQLEKSRLLSDRFSAERPKGSFSTLEIQRTEQGDSAMYLCASSLDRRQETQYFGPGTRLLVL.

This clonotype was counted between two and nine times. One end of the junction is discordant with germline, which a read error may explain. As DNA, the CDR3 is TGTGCCAGCAGCCTAGGTACCGGAGGGGGTCAGCCCCAGCATTTT. It specifies CASSLGTGGGQPQHF. The chain recombines TRBV13 with TRBJ1-5, with D perhaps TRBD1 (6 bases). The CDR3 loop spans 15 amino acids. Germline lookup yields CDR1 PRHDT and CDR2 FYEKMQ (reference sequence).